Listed below are T cell receptor beta chains from one sample, sequenced in a study of radiotherapy plus CTLA-4 blockade in lung cancer. TCRdb's copy holds only in-frame clones and misses some; the assay was immunoSEQ multiplex PCR. The sample lists tens of thousands of clones; roughly three quarters were seen once. Sequenced material: peripheral blood, taken from a patient treated with radiotherapy plus ipilimumab. These receptors all stem from a human donor with non-small cell lung cancer that progressed on radiotherapy plus ipilimumab. Both conserved end residues are part of each CDR3. The D gene is left open where the match is weak. Clone sizes are given selectively: once, few, many, or a class where the clone is expanded.

V	length	J	D	size	CDR3	DNA
TRBV28	14	TRBJ1-2	NA	NA	CASRDSREESGCTF	TGTGCCAGCAGGGACAGTAGGGAGGAGTCCGGCTGCACCTTC
TRBV7-3	16	TRBJ2-3	TRBD2	NA	CASSLGTSGGADTQYF	TGTGCCAGCAGCCTCGGGACTAGCGGGGGGGCCGATACGCAGTATTTT
TRBV7-6	15	TRBJ2-1	NA	NA	CASSSFLGNYNEQFF	TGTGCCAGCAGCTCCTTTTTGGGGAACTACAATGAGCAGTTCTTC
TRBV29-1	12	TRBJ2-7	NA	NA	CSALGDSYEQYF	TGCAGCGCCCTTGGGGACTCCTACGAGCAGTACTTC
TRBV6-1	15	TRBJ2-5	TRBD1	NA	CASTLRPGQGETQYF	TGTGCCAGCACTCTGAGACCGGGACAGGGGGAGACCCAGTACTTC
TRBV19	16	TRBJ2-1	NA	NA	CASSIFGTGIFNEQFF	TGTGCCAGTAGTATCTTTGGGACTGGGATTTTCAATGAGCAGTTCTTC
TRBV9	15	TRBJ2-5	NA	NA	CASSVGTTYQETQYF	TGTGCCAGCAGCGTAGGGACAACATACCAAGAGACCCAGTACTTC
TRBV7-3	14	TRBJ1-1	NA	NA	CASSLQGSNTEAFF	TGTGCCAGCAGCCTACAGGGCTCGAACACTGAAGCTTTCTTT
TRBV2	17	TRBJ1-5	TRBD1	NA	CASSKRQGVVPVQPQHF	TGTGCCAGCAGTAAAAGACAGGGGGTTGTTCCTGTGCAGCCCCAGCATTTT
TRBV11-1	16	TRBJ1-6	NA	NA	CASSLEVRSYNSPLHF	TGTGCCAGCAGCTTAGAAGTCAGATCCTATAATTCACCCCTCCACTTT
TRBV28	13	TRBJ2-7	NA	medium-sized	CASQRAVTYEQYF	TGTGCCTCCCAAAGGGCAGTCACCTACGAGCAGTACTTC
TRBV11-3	15	TRBJ2-1	NA	NA	CASSLDHTGVSEQFF	TGTGCCAGCAGCTTAGATCACACAGGTGTGAGTGAGCAGTTCTTC
TRBV5-6	15	TRBJ1-1	TRBD1	NA	CASSLTTGDQFEAFF	TGTGCCAGCAGCTTAACCACAGGGGACCAATTTGAAGCTTTCTTT
TRBV4-1	15	TRBJ2-1	NA	once	CASSQRAGSYNEQFF	TGCGCCAGCAGCCAAAGAGCGGGCTCCTACAATGAGCAGTTCTTC
TRBV2	12	TRBJ1-5	NA	few	CASLDRRRVQHF	TGTGCCAGCCTCGATCGGAGACGGGTCCAGCATTTT
TRBV27	13	TRBJ1-1	NA	NA	CASSLAKNTEAFF	TGTGCCAGCAGTTTAGCGAAGAACACTGAAGCTTTCTTT
TRBV5-1	16	TRBJ1-5	TRBD1	NA	CASSLGDSGWGEPQHF	TGCGCCAGCAGCTTGGGGGACAGTGGGTGGGGAGAGCCCCAGCATTTT
TRBV19	13	TRBJ2-3	NA	NA	CASMGQGTDTQYF	TGTGCCAGTATGGGGCAAGGCACAGATACGCAGTATTTT
TRBV7-2	15	TRBJ1-1	NA	NA	CASSLGRRGNTEAFF	TGTGCCAGCAGCTTAGGCCGCCGGGGCAACACTGAAGCTTTCTTT
TRBV25-1	14	TRBJ2-7	NA	few	CASSGSSSVYEQYF	TGTGCCAGCAGTGGAAGTAGTTCCGTCTACGAGCAGTACTTC
TRBV7-9	15	TRBJ2-5	TRBD1	NA	CASSWGTGGLETQYF	TGTGCCAGCAGCTGGGGGACAGGGGGATTGGAGACCCAGTACTTC
TRBV28	11	TRBJ2-7	NA	NA	CATAILYEQYF	TGTGCTACAGCGATCCTCTACGAGCAGTACTTC
TRBV6-5	14	TRBJ1-1	NA	NA	CASSYLGGDAEAFF	TGTGCCAGCAGTTACCTAGGGGGGGACGCTGAAGCTTTCTTT
TRBV6-5	15	TRBJ1-2	NA	few	CASSPGTSSIWGYTF	TGTGCCAGCAGTCCCGGGACGTCTTCCATCTGGGGCTACACCTTC
TRBV4-2	16	TRBJ1-2	TRBD1	few	CASSLGLQGAGDGYTF	TGTGCCAGCAGCCTGGGTCTACAGGGGGCGGGGGATGGCTACACCTTC
TRBV29-1	13	TRBJ1-2	TRBD1	few	CSVLQGDRGGYTF	TGCAGCGTCCTACAGGGGGATCGTGGTGGCTACACCTTC
TRBV5-6	14	TRBJ1-2	TRBD1	NA	CASSCRTGECGYTF	TGTGCCAGCAGCTGCCGGACAGGGGAATGCGGCTACACCTTC
TRBV7-9	12	TRBJ1-1	NA	NA	CASSLGAFQAFF	TGTGCCAGCAGCTTAGGAGCGTTCCAAGCTTTCTTT
TRBV6-5	16	TRBJ2-1	TRBD2	NA	CASSYSGGSSYNEQFF	TGTGCCAGCAGTTACTCGGGCGGGAGCTCCTACAATGAGCAGTTCTTC
TRBV7-8	20	TRBJ2-1	TRBD2	NA	CASSLAPGLAGLSSYNEQFF	TGTGCCAGCAGCTTAGCCCCGGGACTAGCGGGCCTTAGCTCCTACAATGAGCAGTTCTTC
TRBV5-4	15	TRBJ1-6	TRBD1	NA	CASSRGTGINSPLHF	TGTGCCAGCAGCCGCGGGACAGGGATTAATTCACCCCTCCACTTT
TRBV6-1	15	TRBJ1-5	NA	NA	CASRRPQGLDQPQHF	TGTGCCAGCAGGCGGCCCCAGGGACTCGATCAGCCCCAGCATTTT
TRBV4-3	16	TRBJ1-3	NA	NA	CASSQDGGLGGNTIYF	TGCGCCAGCAGCCAAGATGGGGGCTTGGGTGGAAACACCATATATTTT
TRBV4-3	15	TRBJ2-3	NA	few	CASSQGPGAGDTQYF	TGCGCCAGCAGCCAAGGACCGGGGGCCGGGGATACGCAGTATTTT
TRBV27	17	TRBJ2-3	NA	NA	CASSFLTGPTSTDTQYF	TGTGCCAGCAGTTTCCTTACCGGGCCGACGAGCACAGATACGCAGTATTTT
TRBV10-3	14	TRBJ2-1	TRBD2	NA	CAISSGGFYNEQFF	TGTGCCATCAGTAGCGGGGGGTTCTACAATGAGCAGTTCTTC
TRBV2	14	TRBJ2-1	NA	NA	CANPGPGELNEQFF	TGTGCCAACCCGGGGCCAGGAGAGCTCAATGAGCAGTTCTTC
TRBV19	14	TRBJ2-7	NA	NA	CASSYDPKGYEQYF	TGTGCCAGTAGTTACGACCCGAAAGGCTACGAGCAGTACTTC
TRBV19	15	TRBJ2-1	NA	NA	CASSIVLGGNNEQFF	TGTGCCAGTAGTATAGTCCTCGGGGGCAACAATGAGCAGTTCTTC
TRBV27	14	TRBJ2-7	TRBD1	NA	CASSLGTGINEQYF	TGTGCCAGCAGTTTAGGGACAGGGATCAACGAGCAGTACTTC
TRBV5-1	16	TRBJ2-1	TRBD1	NA	CASSPRGQVIYNEQFF	TGCGCCAGCAGCCCCAGAGGACAGGTTATATACAATGAGCAGTTCTTC
TRBV28	15	TRBJ2-7	NA	NA	CASNLRGQGSTEQYF	TGTGCCAGCAACTTACGGGGGCAGGGATCCACTGAGCAGTACTTC
TRBV6-5	14	TRBJ2-1	NA	NA	CASSWDLRSYGLFF	TGTGCCAGCAGTTGGGACCTCCGGAGCTATGGCCTGTTCTTC
TRBV5-1	15	TRBJ1-1	NA	NA	CASSLNGAMNTEAFF	TGCGCCAGCAGCTTAAACGGAGCCATGAACACTGAAGCTTTCTTT
TRBV27	14	TRBJ1-1	NA	NA	CASSLLGGSTEAFF	TGTGCCAGCAGCCTCCTGGGGGGGAGCACTGAAGCTTTCTTT
TRBV11-2	14	TRBJ2-7	TRBD1	NA	CASSLVGQTYEQYF	TGTGCCAGCAGCTTAGTGGGACAGACCTACGAGCAGTACTTC
TRBV10-1	15	TRBJ2-1	NA	NA	CASSEGLNSYNEQFF	TGCGCCAGCAGTGAGGGCTTGAACTCCTACAATGAGCAGTTCTTC
TRBV28	20	TRBJ2-6	NA	few	CASSPSTKGSGRSGANVLTF	TGTGCCAGCAGTCCGTCAACGAAGGGGTCGGGGCGGTCTGGGGCCAACGTCCTGACTTTC
TRBV2	13	TRBJ2-1	TRBD2	NA	CASGLAGAGEQFF	TGTGCCAGTGGACTAGCGGGAGCCGGTGAGCAGTTCTTC
TRBV9	14	TRBJ1-4	TRBD1	NA	CASSVSRGNEKLFF	TGTGCCAGCAGCGTTAGCAGGGGGAATGAAAAACTGTTTTTT
TRBV19	16	TRBJ2-3	TRBD1	NA	CASSPRDRGRLYTQYF	TGTGCCAGTAGTCCCCGGGACAGGGGCCGTCTGTATACGCAGTATTTT
TRBV6-1	14	TRBJ1-5	NA	NA	CASSVSSGDQPQHF	TGTGCCAGCAGTGTATCGTCAGGCGATCAGCCCCAGCATTTT
TRBV19	16	TRBJ2-7	TRBD2	NA	CASSAKPGTITSEQYF	TGTGCCAGTAGTGCCAAACCCGGGACTATCACTAGCGAGCAGTACTTC
TRBV29-1	11	TRBJ1-2	NA	NA	CSVPAGQGYTF	TGCAGCGTTCCGGCAGGGCAGGGCTACACCTTC
TRBV4-2	14	TRBJ1-4	TRBD1	NA	CASSQGQGYEKLFF	TGTGCCAGCAGCCAGGGACAGGGTTATGAAAAACTGTTTTTT